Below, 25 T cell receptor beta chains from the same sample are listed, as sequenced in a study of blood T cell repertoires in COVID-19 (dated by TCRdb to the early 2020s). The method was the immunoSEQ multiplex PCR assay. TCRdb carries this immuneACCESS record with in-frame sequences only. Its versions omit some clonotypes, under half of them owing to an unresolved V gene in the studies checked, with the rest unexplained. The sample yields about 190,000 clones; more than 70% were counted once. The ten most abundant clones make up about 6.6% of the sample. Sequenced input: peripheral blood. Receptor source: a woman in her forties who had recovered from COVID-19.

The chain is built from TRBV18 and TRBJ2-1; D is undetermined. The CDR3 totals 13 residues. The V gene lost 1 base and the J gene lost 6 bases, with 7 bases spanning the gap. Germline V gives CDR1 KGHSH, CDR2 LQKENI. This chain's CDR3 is CASSPRRSNEQFF. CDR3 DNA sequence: TGTGCCAGCTCACCACGTCGGTCCAATGAGCAGTTCTTC.

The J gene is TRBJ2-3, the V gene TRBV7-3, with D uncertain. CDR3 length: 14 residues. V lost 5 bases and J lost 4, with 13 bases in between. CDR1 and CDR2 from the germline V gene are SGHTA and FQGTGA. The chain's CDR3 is CASSQQSFPDTQYF. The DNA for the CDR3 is TGTGCCAGCAGCCAACAGTCGTTCCCAGATACGCAGTATTTT.

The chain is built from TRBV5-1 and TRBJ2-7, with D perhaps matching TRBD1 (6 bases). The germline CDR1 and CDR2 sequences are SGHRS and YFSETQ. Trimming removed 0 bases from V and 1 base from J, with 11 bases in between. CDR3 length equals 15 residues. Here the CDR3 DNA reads TGCGCCAGCAGCTTGGGGATGACAGGATCCTACGAGCAGTACTTC. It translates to CASSLGMTGSYEQYF.

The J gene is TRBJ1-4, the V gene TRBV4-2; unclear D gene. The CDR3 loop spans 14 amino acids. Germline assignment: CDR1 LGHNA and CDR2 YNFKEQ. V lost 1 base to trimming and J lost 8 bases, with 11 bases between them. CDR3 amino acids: CASSQVAAGEKLFF. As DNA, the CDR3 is TGTGCCAGCAGCCAAGTTGCCGCGGGGGAAAAACTGTTTTTT.

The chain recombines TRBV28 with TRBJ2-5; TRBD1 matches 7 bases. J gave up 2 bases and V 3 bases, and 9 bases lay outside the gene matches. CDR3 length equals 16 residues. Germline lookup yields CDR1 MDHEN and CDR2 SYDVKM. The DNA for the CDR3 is TGTGCCAGCAGTTTGAATAGGGGGCCCCCACAAGAGACCCAGTACTTC. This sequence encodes CASSLNRGPPQETQYF.

CDR3 bases: TGCGCCAGCAGCCAAACTTCAGGTGTGGGTGAGCAGTTCTTC. It translates to CASSQTSGVGEQFF. J is TRBJ2-1 and V is TRBV4-3; D is undetermined. The CDR3 is 14 residues long. V was clipped by 2 bases and J by 9 bases, with 14 bases between them. Germline loops: CDR1 LGHNA, CDR2 YSLEER.

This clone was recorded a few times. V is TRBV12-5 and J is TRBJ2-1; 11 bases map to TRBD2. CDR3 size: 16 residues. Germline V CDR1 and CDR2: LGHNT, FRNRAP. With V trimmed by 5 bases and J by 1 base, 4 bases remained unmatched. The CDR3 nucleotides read TGTGCTAGTGGTGCACTAGCGGGAGCTTCCTACAATGAGCAGTTCTTC. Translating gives CASGALAGASYNEQFF.

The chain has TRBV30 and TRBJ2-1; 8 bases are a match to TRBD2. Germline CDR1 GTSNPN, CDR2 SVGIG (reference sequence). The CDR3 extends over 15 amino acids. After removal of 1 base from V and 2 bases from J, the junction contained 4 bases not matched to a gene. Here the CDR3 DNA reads TGTGCCTGGAGTGAGGGACTAGGGGCCTACAATGAGCAGTTCTTC. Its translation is CAWSEGLGAYNEQFF.

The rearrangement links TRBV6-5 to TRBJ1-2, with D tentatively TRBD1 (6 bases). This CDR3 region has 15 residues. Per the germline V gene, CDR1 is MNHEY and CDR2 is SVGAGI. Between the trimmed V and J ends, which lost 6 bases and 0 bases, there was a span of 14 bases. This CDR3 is CASRKDSATNYGYTF. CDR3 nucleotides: TGTGCCAGCAGGAAGGACAGCGCCACTAACTATGGCTACACCTTC.

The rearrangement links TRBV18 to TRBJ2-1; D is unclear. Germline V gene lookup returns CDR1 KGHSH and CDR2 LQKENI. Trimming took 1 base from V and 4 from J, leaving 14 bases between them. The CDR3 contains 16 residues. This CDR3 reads CASSPLSRSRYNEQFF. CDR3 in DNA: TGTGCCAGCTCACCACTGAGCCGGAGTCGATACAATGAGCAGTTCTTC.

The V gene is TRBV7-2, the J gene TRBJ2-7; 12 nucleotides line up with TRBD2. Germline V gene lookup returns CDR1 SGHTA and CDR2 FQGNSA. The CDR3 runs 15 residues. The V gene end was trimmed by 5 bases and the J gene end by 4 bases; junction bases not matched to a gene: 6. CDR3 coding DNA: TGTGCCAGCAGCCTGACGACTAGCGGGAGATACGAGCAGTACTTC. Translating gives CASSLTTSGRYEQYF.

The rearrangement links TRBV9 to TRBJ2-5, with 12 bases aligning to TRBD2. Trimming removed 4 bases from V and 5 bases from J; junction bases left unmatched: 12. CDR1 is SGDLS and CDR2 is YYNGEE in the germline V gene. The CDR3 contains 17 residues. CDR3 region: CASSPGTSGFLGETQYF. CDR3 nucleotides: TGTGCCAGCAGCCCAGGGACTAGCGGGTTTTTGGGCGAGACCCAGTACTTC.

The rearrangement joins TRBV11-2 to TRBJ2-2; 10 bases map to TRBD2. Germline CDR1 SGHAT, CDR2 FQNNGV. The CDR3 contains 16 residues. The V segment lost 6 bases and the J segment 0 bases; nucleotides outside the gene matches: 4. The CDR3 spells CASRVLAGPNTGELFF. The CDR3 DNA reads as TGTGCCAGCAGAGTACTAGCGGGACCGAACACCGGGGAGCTGTTTTTT.

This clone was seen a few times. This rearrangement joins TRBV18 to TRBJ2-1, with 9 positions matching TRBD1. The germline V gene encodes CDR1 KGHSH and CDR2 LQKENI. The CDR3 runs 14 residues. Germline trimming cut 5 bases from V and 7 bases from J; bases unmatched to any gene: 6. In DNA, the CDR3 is TGTGCCAGCTCATTCCGGGACAGGGAAAATGAGCAGTTCTTC. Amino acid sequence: CASSFRDRENEQFF. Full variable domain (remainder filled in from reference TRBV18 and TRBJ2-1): NAGVMQNPRHLVRRRGQEARLRCSPMKGHSHVYWYRQLPEEGLKFMVYLQKENIIDESGMPKERFSAEFPKEGPSILRIQQVVRGDSAAYFCASSFRDRENEQFFGPGTRLTVL.

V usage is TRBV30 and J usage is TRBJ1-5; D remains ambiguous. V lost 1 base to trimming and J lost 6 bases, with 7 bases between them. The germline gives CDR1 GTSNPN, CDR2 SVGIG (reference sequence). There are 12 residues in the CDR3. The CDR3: CAWSGASQPQHF. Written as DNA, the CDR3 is TGTGCCTGGAGTGGAGCCTCTCAGCCCCAGCATTTT.

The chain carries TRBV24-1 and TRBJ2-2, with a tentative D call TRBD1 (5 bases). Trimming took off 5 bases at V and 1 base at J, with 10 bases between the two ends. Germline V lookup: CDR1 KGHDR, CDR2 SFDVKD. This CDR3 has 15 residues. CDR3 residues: CATSGGGGNTGELFF. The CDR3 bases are TGTGCCACCAGTGGGGGCGGTGGGAACACCGGGGAGCTGTTTTTT.

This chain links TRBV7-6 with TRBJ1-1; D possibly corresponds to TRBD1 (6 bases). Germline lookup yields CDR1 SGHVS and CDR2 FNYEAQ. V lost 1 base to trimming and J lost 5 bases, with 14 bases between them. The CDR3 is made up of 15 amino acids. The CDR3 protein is CASSLVGRGGTEAFF. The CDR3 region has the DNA TGTGCCAGCAGCTTAGTTGGCAGGGGCGGGACTGAAGCTTTCTTT.

This chain's CDR3 is CASSARTGRYEQYF. In DNA, the CDR3 is TGTGCCAGCAGCGCCAGGACAGGGAGGTACGAGCAGTACTTC. The chain recombines TRBV2 with TRBJ2-7; 8 bases agree with TRBD1. This CDR3 spans 14 amino acids. Germline V CDR1 and CDR2: SNHLY, FYNNEI. After removal of 6 bases from V and 4 bases from J, the junction contained 8 bases not matched to a gene.

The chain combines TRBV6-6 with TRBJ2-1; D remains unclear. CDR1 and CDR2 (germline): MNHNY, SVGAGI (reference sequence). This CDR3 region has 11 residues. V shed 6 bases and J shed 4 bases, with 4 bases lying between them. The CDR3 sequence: CASSQYNEQFF. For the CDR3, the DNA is TGTGCCAGCAGCCAGTACAATGAGCAGTTCTTC.

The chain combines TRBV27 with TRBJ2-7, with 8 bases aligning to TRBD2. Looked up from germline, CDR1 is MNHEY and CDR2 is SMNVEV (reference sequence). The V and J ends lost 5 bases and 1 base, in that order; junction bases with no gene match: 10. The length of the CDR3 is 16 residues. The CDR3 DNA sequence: TGTGCCAGCAGTCCCTCGGGAGCGGGAGCGTCCTACGAGCAGTACTTC. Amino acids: CASSPSGAGASYEQYF.

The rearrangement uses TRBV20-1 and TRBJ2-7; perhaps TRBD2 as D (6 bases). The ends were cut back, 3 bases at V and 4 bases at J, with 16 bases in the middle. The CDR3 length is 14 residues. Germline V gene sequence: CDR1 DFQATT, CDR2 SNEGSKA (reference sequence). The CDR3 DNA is TGCAGTGCTAGTATGGCGGGGCTAGGGTACGAGCAGTACTTC. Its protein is CSASMAGLGYEQYF.

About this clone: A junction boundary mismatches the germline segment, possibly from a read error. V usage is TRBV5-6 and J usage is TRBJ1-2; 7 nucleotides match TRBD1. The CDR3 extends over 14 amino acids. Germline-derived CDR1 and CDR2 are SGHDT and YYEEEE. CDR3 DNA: TGTGCCCGCAGGGGGGAGGGGGAGCGTATTGGCTACACCTTC. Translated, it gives CARRGEGERIGYTF.

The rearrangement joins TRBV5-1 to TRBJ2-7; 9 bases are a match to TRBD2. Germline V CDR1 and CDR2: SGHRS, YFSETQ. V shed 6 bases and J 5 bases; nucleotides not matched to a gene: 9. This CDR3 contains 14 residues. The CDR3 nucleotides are TGCGCCAGCACCCCCGGGACTAGCTCACACGAGCAGTACTTC. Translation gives CASTPGTSSHEQYF.

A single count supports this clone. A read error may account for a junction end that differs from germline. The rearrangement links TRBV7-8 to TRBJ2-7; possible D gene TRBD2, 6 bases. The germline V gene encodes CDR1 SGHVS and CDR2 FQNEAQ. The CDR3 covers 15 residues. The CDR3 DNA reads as TGTGCCAGCAGTTTAGGCGGGACCAAGCCCTACGAGCAGTACTTC. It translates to CASSLGGTKPYEQYF.

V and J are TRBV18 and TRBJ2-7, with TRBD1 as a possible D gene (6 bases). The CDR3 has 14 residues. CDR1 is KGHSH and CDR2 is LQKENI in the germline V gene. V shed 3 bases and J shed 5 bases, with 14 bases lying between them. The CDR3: CASSPGSGVHEQYF. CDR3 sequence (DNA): TGTGCCAGCTCACCGGGGTCAGGGGTCCACGAGCAGTACTTC.